A single sample gave rise to the 21 T cell receptor beta chains below, sequenced in a study of vaccination and CD4 T cells after COVID-19. Documented treatment: roughly 11-day PBMC culture with coronavirus spike peptide pools or control peptides (ViraFEST assay). The assay that was used to sequence DNA from cultured CD4+ T cells was the Oncomine TCR Beta short-read assay. One entry per CDR3 protein, called by TCRdb with MiXCR from the PCR reads. The repertoire holds about 26,000 distinct CDR3 sequences, around 50% seen once, with approximately 28% in the top ten. What these receptors recognize is not known. The specimen comprised CD4+ T cells from blood, cultured in vitro, sampled before SARS-CoV-2 vaccination. Receptors were obtained from a human donor who received a COVID-19 vaccine.

V is TRBV29-1 and J is TRBJ1-1, with 8 bases matching TRBD1. V gave up 3 bases and J gave up 8 bases; unmatched junction bases: 5. This CDR3 region has 12 residues. Germline V gene lookup returns CDR1 SQVTM and CDR2 ANQGSEA. CDR3 sequence: CSVDPGQAEAFF. Here the CDR3 DNA reads TGCAGCGTTGACCCGGGACAGGCCGAAGCTTTCTTT.

V gene TRBV5-1 combines with J gene TRBJ1-1; 9 positions match TRBD1. V shed 3 bases, J shed 3 bases, and the junction held 6 bases outside the gene matches. The CDR3 extends over 15 amino acids. Germline CDR1 is SGHRS and CDR2 is YFSETQ. The CDR3 here is CASSSGQGLYTEAFF. For the CDR3, the DNA is TGCGCCAGCAGCTCGGGACAGGGCTTGTACACTGAAGCTTTCTTT.

This clonotype occurred once. This chain joins TRBV6-1 and TRBJ2-1; 9 nucleotides agree with TRBD1. V trimming: 2 bases; J trimming: 6 bases; junction bases outside the gene matches: 5. Germline lookup yields CDR1 MNHNS and CDR2 SASEGT. This CDR3 comprises 15 residues. For the CDR3, the DNA is TGTGCCAGCAGTGAATGGGACAGGGCTGTCAATGAGCAGTTCTTC. Its translation: CASSEWDRAVNEQFF.

V is TRBV30 and J is TRBJ2-7; TRBD2 matches at 8 bases. CDR1 is GTSNPN and CDR2 is SVGIG in the germline V gene (reference sequence). CDR3 size: 13 residues. V gave up 2 bases and J gave up 7 bases; unmatched junction bases: 7. CDR3 coding DNA: TGTGCCTGGAGTCGTGGACTAGCTGAGGAGCAGTACTTC. This codes for CAWSRGLAEEQYF.

This chain connects TRBV23-1 to TRBJ1-2; D possibly corresponds to TRBD1 (6 bases). TRBV23-1 is an ORF, with its function uncertain. The ends were cut back, 3 bases at V and 4 bases at J, with 21 bases in the middle. The CDR3 sequence is 17 residues long. The CDR3 DNA sequence: TGCGCCAGCAGTCAGCCGGGACTCGACAGGACGATCTATGGCTACACCTTC. It specifies CASSQPGLDRTIYGYTF.

This clonotype has a handful of counts. The V gene is TRBV12-3 or TRBV12-4, the J gene TRBJ2-5, with D possibly being TRBD1 (5 bases). This CDR3 has 17 amino acids. Between the trimmed V and J ends, which lost 3 bases and 2 bases, there was a span of 19 bases. In nucleotides, the CDR3 is TGTGCCAGCAGTTTGGGAATCGGTAGGGGTTCTCAAGAGACCCAGTACTTC. Amino acid sequence: CASSLGIGRGSQETQYF.

This clonotype was seen a few times. The chain uses TRBV15 and TRBJ1-2, with no clear D. This CDR3 region has 15 residues. Germline V gene lookup returns CDR1 LNHNV and CDR2 YYDKDF (reference sequence). V was cut by 0 bases and J by 1 base, with 9 bases left in between. In nucleotides, the CDR3 is TGTGCCACCAGCAGAGATTACGGGGTTAACTATGGCTACACCTTC. Its translation: CATSRDYGVNYGYTF. Full variable domain (outside the CDR3, taken from reference TRBV15 and TRBJ1-2): DAMVIQNPRYQVTQFGKPVTLSCSQTLNHNVMYWYQQKSSQAPKLLFHYYDKDFNNEADTPDNFQSRRPNTSFCFLDIRSPGLGDTAMYLCATSRDYGVNYGYTFGSGTRLTVV.

CDR3 sequence (DNA): TGTGCCAGCAGCACCGGGACCGAGTCTGAAGCTTTCTTT. The encoded protein is CASSTGTESEAFF. The chain joins TRBV7-9 to TRBJ1-1; possible D gene TRBD1, 5 bases. In germline, CDR1 is SEHNR, CDR2 FQNEAQ (reference sequence). Trimming took 5 bases from V and 6 from J, leaving 13 bases between them. This CDR3 contains 13 residues.

This sequence joins TRBV30 and TRBJ1-1; D unclear. CDR1 and CDR2 (germline): GTSNPN, SVGIG (reference sequence). V dropped 2 bases and J dropped 2 bases, with 15 bases sitting between them. The CDR3 runs 15 residues. In nucleotides, the CDR3 is TGTGCCTGGAGTCCCGGGATACCCCTCAACACTGAAGCTTTCTTT. This codes for CAWSPGIPLNTEAFF. Together with reference TRBV30 and TRBJ1-1, the CDR3 gives the full variable domain: SQTIHQWPATLVQPVGSPLSLECTVEGTSNPNLYWYRQAAGRGLQLLFYSVGIGQISSEVPQNLSASRPQDRQFILSSKKLLLSDSGFYLCAWSPGIPLNTEAFFGQGTRLTVV.

This clonotype was seen only a few times. The gene calls are TRBV20-1 and TRBJ1-3; maybe TRBD1 (5 bases). V was cut by 2 bases and J by 7 bases, with 18 bases left in between. Germline CDR1 reads DFQATT; CDR2 reads SNEGSKA (reference sequence). The CDR3 runs to 15 residues. The CDR3, as DNA: TGCAGTGCTAGACTCGCCGGGACCGGTGGTAACACCATATATTTT. This translates into CSARLAGTGGNTIYF.

The chain links TRBV6-1 to TRBJ1-2; perhaps TRBD1 as D (6 bases). In germline, CDR1 is MNHNS, CDR2 SASEGT. Trimming shortened V by 1 base and J by 7 bases, and 16 bases separated the two germline ends. The length of the CDR3 is 15 residues. The CDR3 loop reads CASSEEGGRVFGYTF. The CDR3 DNA reads TGTGCCAGCAGTGAAGAGGGGGGCAGGGTGTTTGGCTACACCTTC.

The rearrangement links TRBV12-3 or TRBV12-4 to TRBJ2-3; a weak D match, TRBD2 (6 bases). This CDR3 region has 15 residues. V was shortened by 4 bases and J by 6 bases, with 17 bases between the two germline ends. In DNA, the CDR3 is TGTGCCAGCAGTTCCGAGCAGGAGGGGACCGATACGCAGTATTTT. Translating gives CASSSEQEGTDTQYF.

The chain is built from TRBV7-8 and TRBJ2-5; possible D gene TRBD2, 7 bases. Per the germline V gene, CDR1 is SGHVS and CDR2 is FQNEAQ. The CDR3 consists of 17 residues. V was trimmed by 5 bases and J by 5 bases, leaving 24 bases between them. The CDR3 DNA sequence: TGTGCCAGCAGCCCCACCGGGCTAGGGGGAGGGTATGAGACCCAGTACTTC. Protein: CASSPTGLGGGYETQYF.

The chain recombines TRBV15 with TRBJ2-7, with D maybe TRBD1 (5 bases). Germline CDR1 LNHNV, CDR2 YYDKDF (reference sequence). The germline V and J ends were trimmed by 1 base and 0 bases, with 10 bases remaining between them. This CDR3 is 15 amino acids long. The CDR3 loop is CATSRGTSSSYEQYF. CDR3 bases: TGTGCCACCAGCAGAGGGACAAGCTCCTCCTACGAGCAGTACTTC.

This chain connects TRBV7-9 to TRBJ2-3, with D uncertain. The ends were cut back, 4 bases at V and 8 bases at J, with 7 bases in the middle. The germline V gene encodes CDR1 SEHNR and CDR2 FQNEAQ (reference sequence). The CDR3 extends over 11 amino acids. This chain's CDR3 is CASSSFGTQYF. For the CDR3, the DNA is TGTGCCAGCAGCTCCTTCGGTACGCAGTATTTT.

The chain joins TRBV6-1 to TRBJ2-2; 11 bases match TRBD1. The CDR3 is 18 residues long. Trimming at V came to 9 bases and at J to 4 bases, leaving 16 bases not matched to a gene. Germline CDR1 is MNHNS and CDR2 is SASEGT. The chain's CDR3 is CASPARTWTGGGTGELFF. CDR3 in DNA: TGTGCCAGTCCCGCACGAACCTGGACAGGGGGCGGCACCGGGGAGCTGTTTTTT.

The CDR3 sequence: CASNRTPPGGGNTIYF. In nucleotides, the CDR3 is TGTGCCAGCAACCGGACACCTCCGGGCGGTGGAAACACCATATATTTT. This chain uses TRBV6-1 with TRBJ1-3, with a possible D match to TRBD1 (5 bases). The germline V and J ends were trimmed by 7 bases and 3 bases, with 19 bases remaining between them. CDR1 and CDR2 from the germline V gene are MNHNS and SASEGT. The length of the CDR3 is 16 residues.

The chain links TRBV19 to TRBJ2-7, with a possible D match to TRBD2 (5 bases). Germline V gene sequence: CDR1 LNHDA, CDR2 SQIVND (reference sequence). V was shortened by 5 bases and J by 3 bases, with 14 bases between the two germline ends. The CDR3 length is 14 residues. CDR3 bases: TGTGCCAGTAGTGCCACCCTGGAGGTCTACGAGCAGTACTTC. It specifies CASSATLEVYEQYF.

The chain employs TRBV19 and TRBJ1-1; D unclear. The CDR3 is 13 amino acids. The germline V gene has CDR1 LNHDA and CDR2 SQIVND (reference sequence). Trimming cost V 1 base and J 4 bases, with 7 bases left between them. This CDR3 is CASSIVGGTEAFF. The CDR3 coding sequence is TGTGCCAGTAGTATAGTGGGAGGCACTGAAGCTTTCTTT.

The V gene is TRBV20-1, the J gene TRBJ2-3; 12 bases are shared with TRBD2. The V gene end was trimmed by 6 bases and the J gene end by 2 bases; junction bases not matched to a gene: 6. Germline V gives CDR1 DFQATT, CDR2 SNEGSKA (reference sequence). The CDR3 has 15 residues. CDR3 coding DNA: TGCAGTGCGCCGACTAGCGGGGGCTACACAGATACGCAGTATTTT. Translating it yields CSAPTSGGYTDTQYF.

The rearrangement joins TRBV7-9 to TRBJ1-4; D is perhaps TRBD1 (6 bases). This CDR3 is 15 amino acids long. With 3 bases removed from V and 3 bases from J, the gap between germline ends came to 11 bases. CDR1 and CDR2 from the germline V gene are SEHNR and FQNEAQ (reference sequence). In DNA, the CDR3 is TGTGCCAGCAGCTTGCTACAGGGAGCTAATGAAAAACTGTTTTTT. This encodes CASSLLQGANEKLFF.